The T cell receptor beta chain under discussion was sequenced for a study of blood T cell repertoires in COVID-19 (dated by TCRdb to between 2020 and 2021). In terms of the full investigation: Samples from collaborators originated in the United States, Italy and Spain and spanned both the acute and convalescent phases of COVID-19. The material from the prospective study consisted of cDNA or gDNA derived from T cells, B-cell-depleted T cells, or PBMCs. Subjects who had been exposed to COVID-19, were actively infected with it, or had recovered from it provided the deeply sampled blood TCRbeta repertoires that made up the dataset. The repertoires were released in a freely available public database meant as a resource for research on the immune response to SARS-CoV-2. The samples were drawn from the first 160 participants of the ongoing ImmuneRACE study and from under 1,500 subjects provided by 6 global collaborators. A de-identified subject ID, COVID-19 status, age in years and sex were almost always included in the sample metadata. Where available, HLA class I and class II types were taken from metadata supplied by the sample provider and were not determined by assay-based typing.

Collaborating institutions collected whole blood in K2EDTA tubes following their own protocols. Collaborator samples were shipped for TCRbeta analysis as frozen whole blood, isolated PBMCs, or DNA extracted from either sample type. Study-level results and caveats: Clinical and demographic metadata were provided uncurated, with the amount varying by source and participant.

The germline ends are 13 bases apart after V is trimmed by 4 bases and J by 4 bases. Via the germline V gene, CDR1 is SQVTM and CDR2 ANQGSEA. The CDR3 contains 14 residues, cysteine and phenylalanine counted. The only DNA kept is the CDR3, 42 bases in frame from the first base. In regard to this clone: The specificity of this receptor is unknown. No qualities accompany the bases; no much larger clone lies one base away.

TCRbeta CDR3 regions were amplified from genomic DNA using the immunoSEQ Assay, a bias-controlled multiplex PCR. Under the source paper's analysis protocol: Nucleated cell counts per sample were estimated from amplification of reference gene primers within the assay. Sequence reads were collapsed and filtered to measure the absolute abundance of every unique TCRbeta CDR3 rearrangement. Productive Simpson clonality was computed per sample as the square root of Simpson's diversity index over productive rearrangements. As stored in TCRdb, this immuneACCESS dataset retains in-frame rearrangements with V and J assigned. A fraction of the clones does not appear; measured against another copy, unresolved V genes explain less than half of the discrepancy, and the remainder lacks a known reason. V, J and clone size were drawn from that table, and D and trimming were deduced from the DNA. Present in this sample are around 29,000 clones, 70% to 90% of which were seen just once. The ten largest clones capture about 10% of the sample.

The chain is made from TRBV29-1 and TRBJ2-2; TRBD1 is a possible D gene, resting on 6 matching bases. This clonotype was obtained from a human donor in a cohort sampled during active COVID-19. The specimen was peripheral blood. The CDR3 region reads CSVVSGAGTGELFF. The DNA is as follows: TGCAGCGTTGTGTCAGGGGCAGGCACCGGGGAGCTGTTTTTT.